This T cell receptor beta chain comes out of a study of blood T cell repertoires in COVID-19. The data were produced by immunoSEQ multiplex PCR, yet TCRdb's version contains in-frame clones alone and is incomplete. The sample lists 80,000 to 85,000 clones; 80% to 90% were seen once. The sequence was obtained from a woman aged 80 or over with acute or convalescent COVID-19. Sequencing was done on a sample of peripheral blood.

The CDR3 DNA reads TGTGCCAGCAGCGACGGGAATGAGCAGTTCTTC. As protein: CASSDGNEQFF. The rearrangement uses TRBV7-3 and TRBJ2-1; D uncertain. The V gene's germline CDR1 is SGHTA and CDR2 FQGTGA. This CDR3 comprises 11 residues. The germline V and J ends were trimmed by 5 bases and 7 bases, with 6 bases remaining between them.